These 24 T cell receptor beta chains share one sample of origin, sequenced in a study of T cell repertoires in cytomegalovirus infection. TCRdb itself ran the reads through MiXCR, one entry per CDR3 protein. The table includes approximately 250,000 distinct CDR3 sequences, about 20% detected once. Sequencing used CD8+ T cells from PBMCs. These receptors came from a human donor in good health (CMV status not recorded). Some clones in this sample may be carry-over from other donors' samples.

This clonotype has more than one count but fewer than ten. The V gene is TRBV7-9, the J gene TRBJ2-1, with TRBD2 matching over 7 bases. V dropped 1 base and J dropped 5; count of bases not matched to a gene: 8. Germline V gene lookup returns CDR1 SEHNR and CDR2 FQNEAQ (reference sequence). CDR3 length: 16 residues. The CDR3 protein is CASSLGGGLSHNEQFF. In DNA form, the CDR3 reads TGTGCCAGCAGCTTAGGGGGGGGACTGAGCCACAATGAGCAGTTCTTC.

This clonotype has a count of ten or more. The rearrangement joins TRBV7-8 to TRBJ2-7; maybe TRBD1 (6 bases). Per germline, CDR1 SGHVS and CDR2 FQNEAQ. The CDR3 is 15 amino acids. Trimming shortened V by 2 bases and J by 6 bases, and 17 bases separated the two germline ends. The CDR3 loop is CASSLSVRGGPEQYF. The CDR3 DNA sequence: TGTGCCAGCAGCTTAAGCGTCAGGGGCGGCCCCGAGCAGTACTTC.

This clonotype was seen a handful of times. The chain links TRBV20-1 to TRBJ1-2; TRBD1 matches at 7 bases. The CDR3 totals 16 residues. The ends lost 2 bases at V and 8 bases at J; junction bases unmatched: 17. The germline V gene has CDR1 DFQATT and CDR2 SNEGSKA (reference sequence). CDR3 coding DNA: TGCAGTGCTAGATCCGAGACAGGGAGGGAACCGTACGGCTACACCTTC. Translation: CSARSETGREPYGYTF.

The genes are TRBV11-2 and TRBJ2-7, with TRBD2 matching over 9 bases. The CDR3 consists of 16 residues. Per the germline V gene, CDR1 is SGHAT and CDR2 is FQNNGV. The V segment lost 0 bases and the J segment 3 bases; nucleotides outside the gene matches: 6. Written as DNA, the CDR3 is TGTGCCAGCAGCTTAGATCAAGGTAGCGGGGGCTACGAGCAGTACTTC. It codes for CASSLDQGSGGYEQYF.

This clonotype came up many times. The chain couples TRBV19 to TRBJ1-2; D is undetermined. This CDR3 has 13 residues. The V and J ends lost 9 bases and 2 bases respectively, with 13 bases between them. CDR1 and CDR2 from the germline V gene are LNHDA and SQIVND (reference sequence). The CDR3 nucleotides are TGTGCCAGCAGCCCCGACGGGAACTATGGCTACACCTTC. Translated, it gives CASSPDGNYGYTF. Supplemented by reference TRBV19 and TRBJ1-2, the full variable domain reads DGGITQSPKYLFRKEGQNVTLSCEQNLNHDAMYWYRQDPGQGLRLIYYSQIVNDFQKGDIAEGYSVSREKKESFPLTVTSAQKNPTAFYLCASSPDGNYGYTFGSGTRLTVV.

This clonotype was detected many times. The chain couples TRBV7-2 to TRBJ2-7, with 14 bases lining up with TRBD2. This CDR3 contains 17 residues. The junction had 12 bases not matched to a gene; V was cut back by 4 bases and J by 7 bases. Germline V CDR1 and CDR2: SGHTA, FQGNSA. DNA for the CDR3: TGTGCCAGCAGCTGGACTAGCGGGGGGCCCGCGAATCTGGAGCAGTACTTC. Residues: CASSWTSGGPANLEQYF.

The rearrangement joins TRBV28 to TRBJ2-5; TRBD1 is a possible D gene (5 bases). The germline V gene has CDR1 MDHEN and CDR2 SYDVKM. V lost 4 bases to trimming and J lost 3 bases, with 12 bases between them. The CDR3 totals 14 residues. CDR3 in DNA: TGTGCCAGCAGTTCCCCCCAGGGAAAAGAGACCCAGTACTTC. Its translation is CASSSPQGKETQYF.

This clonotype was seen only a few times. This chain connects TRBV19 to TRBJ2-7, with 7 bases identical to TRBD1. The germline gives CDR1 LNHDA, CDR2 SQIVND (reference sequence). The length of the CDR3 is 13 residues. J gave up 2 bases and V 7 bases, and 5 bases lay outside the gene matches. The CDR3 sequence: CASKNRGTYEQYF. In DNA form, the CDR3 reads TGTGCCAGTAAAAACAGGGGAACCTACGAGCAGTACTTC.

This clonotype has a count of ten or more. The rearrangement links TRBV7-8 to TRBJ2-3, with D tentatively TRBD2 (5 bases). The V gene's germline CDR1 is SGHVS and CDR2 FQNEAQ. The CDR3 is 13 amino acids. Trimming left V 2 bases short and J 4 bases short, with 7 bases between. The CDR3 here is CASSLTGSDTQYF. CDR3 bases: TGTGCCAGCAGCTTAACGGGGTCAGATACGCAGTATTTT.

Only a few counts were recorded for this clonotype. V and J are TRBV6-2 or TRBV6-3 and TRBJ2-5, with 7 positions matching TRBD2. Germline V gene sequence: CDR1 MNHEY, CDR2 SVGEGT. Germline trimming cut 4 bases from V and 2 bases from J; bases unmatched to any gene: 7. The CDR3 has 15 residues. The CDR3 loop is CASSSGLVLQETQYF. Here the CDR3 DNA reads TGTGCCAGCAGTTCTGGACTAGTCTTACAAGAGACCCAGTACTTC.

The chain couples TRBV2 to TRBJ2-5; 9 bases map to TRBD2. The CDR3 runs to 16 residues. The V segment lost 5 bases and the J segment 0 bases; nucleotides outside the gene matches: 7. The germline V gene has CDR1 SNHLY and CDR2 FYNNEI. The CDR3 DNA sequence: TGTGCCAGCAGTCCTGGGCTAGCGGGACACCAAGAGACCCAGTACTTC. It codes for CASSPGLAGHQETQYF.

The chain uses TRBV2 and TRBJ2-1; D possibly matches TRBD1 or TRBD2 (5 bases each). Germline V gene lookup returns CDR1 SNHLY and CDR2 FYNNEI. Trimming pared 9 bases from V and 14 bases from J, leaving 14 bases between. The CDR3 covers 10 residues. CDR3 in amino acids: CASRGDREFF. Here the CDR3 DNA reads TGTGCCAGTCGAGGGGATAGGGAGTTCTTC. The entire variable domain, with the rest obtained from reference TRBV2 and TRBJ2-1, is as follows: EPEVTQTPSHQVTQMGQEVILRCVPISNHLYFYWYRQILGQKVEFLVSFYNNEISEKSEIFDDQFSVERPDGSNFTLKIRSTKLEDSAMYFCASRGDREFFGPGTRLTVL.

This clonotype was counted between two and nine times. V and J are TRBV4-1 and TRBJ2-7; 8 bases align to TRBD1. Germline CDR1 MGHRA, CDR2 YSYEKL. The length of the CDR3 is 15 residues. Germline trimming cut 5 bases from V and 4 bases from J; bases unmatched to any gene: 10. This CDR3 is CASSYTGTGSYEQYF. The CDR3 region has the DNA TGCGCCAGCAGCTATACCGGGACAGGATCTTACGAGCAGTACTTC.

Concerning this clonotype: A read error may explain this, as a much larger clone is one base away. The chain couples TRBV7-3 to TRBJ2-2; D perhaps matches TRBD2 (5 bases). CDR1 SGHTA and CDR2 FQGTGA come from the germline V gene. This CDR3 has 14 residues. The CDR3 DNA reads as TGTGCCCGCAGCTTAAGTCTAGCCGCCGGGGAGCTGTTTTTT. This gives the protein CARSLSLAAGELFF. The whole variable domain, remainder taken from reference TRBV7-3 and TRBJ2-2, is GAGVSQTPSNKVTEKGKYVELRCDPISGHTALYWYRQSLGQGPEFLIYFQGTGAADDSGLPNDRFFAVRPEGSVSTLKIQRTERGDSAVYLCARSLSLAAGELFFGEGSRLTVL.

V usage is TRBV20-1 and J usage is TRBJ2-5; 12 positions agree with TRBD2. The CDR3 extends over 15 amino acids. V gave up 4 bases and J gave up 2 bases; unmatched junction bases: 5. CDR1 and CDR2 (germline): DFQATT, SNEGSKA (reference sequence). The CDR3 DNA reads TGCAGTGCTACCTCCCTAGCGGGGGGGCAAGAGACCCAGTACTTC. It encodes CSATSLAGGQETQYF.

The chain links TRBV11-2 to TRBJ2-7, with D possibly called TRBD1 or TRBD2 (5 bases each). The CDR3 has 13 residues. Trimming took off 11 bases at V and 3 bases at J, with 17 bases between the two ends. Looked up from germline, CDR1 is SGHAT and CDR2 is FQNNGV. As DNA, the CDR3 is TGTGCCTCAACCGGGACGGTCAGCTACGAGCAGTACTTC. Its translation: CASTGTVSYEQYF.

This chain connects TRBV9 to TRBJ1-2; D not resolved. Germline V gene data show CDR1 as SGDLS and CDR2 as YYNGEE. This CDR3 region has 15 residues. With 3 bases removed from V and 8 bases from J, the gap between germline ends came to 20 bases. The CDR3 DNA sequence: TGTGCCAGCAGCGCAGCCATAACAGTGCCTTGGGGCTACACCTTC. Translation: CASSAAITVPWGYTF.

This clonotype showed up just a few times. V and J are TRBV28 and TRBJ1-5, with D unclear. V lost 3 bases and J 3 bases, leaving 18 bases between the germline ends. Per the germline V gene, CDR1 is MDHEN and CDR2 is SYDVKM. The CDR3 totals 17 residues. CDR3 residues: CASSLVGPILFNQPQHF. The CDR3 region has the DNA TGTGCCAGCAGTTTGGTTGGGCCAATTCTCTTCAATCAGCCCCAGCATTTT.

The genes are TRBV27 and TRBJ2-1; tentatively, D is TRBD1 or TRBD2 (6 bases each). This CDR3 spans 14 amino acids. CDR1 is MNHEY, CDR2 SMNVEV, per germline (reference sequence). The V and J ends lost 2 bases and 6 bases respectively, with 11 bases between them. CDR3 sequence: CASSLAGHGNEQFF. For the CDR3, the DNA is TGTGCCAGCAGTTTAGCGGGACACGGCAATGAGCAGTTCTTC.

At least ten counts were recorded for this clonotype. V and J are TRBV7-9 and TRBJ2-1; 9 bases match TRBD1. V lost 5 bases to trimming and J lost 7 bases; unmatched junction nucleotides: 6. The CDR3 consists of 14 residues. Germline CDR1 is SEHNR and CDR2 is FQNEAQ (reference sequence). This CDR3 is CASSRPGQGNEQFF. CDR3 sequence (DNA): TGTGCCAGCAGCAGACCGGGACAGGGAAATGAGCAGTTCTTC.

This clonotype was found a few times. This chain links TRBV20-1 with TRBJ2-1; D is perhaps TRBD2 (6 bases). This CDR3 is 12 amino acids long. Trimming stripped 0 bases from V and 8 bases from J, with 8 bases between. Per germline, CDR1 DFQATT and CDR2 SNEGSKA (reference sequence). The CDR3 reads CSAREGGDEQFF. The CDR3 nucleotides read TGCAGTGCTAGAGAGGGAGGAGATGAGCAGTTCTTC.

In this sample, this clonotype turned up a few times. This chain links TRBV28 with TRBJ2-4; D tentatively fits TRBD1 or TRBD2 (5 bases each). The CDR3 sequence is 11 residues long. In germline, CDR1 is MDHEN, CDR2 SYDVKM. V was cut by 4 bases and J by 15 bases, with 13 bases left in between. The DNA of the CDR3 is TGTGCCAGCAGTTCGACAGCTGGGACGTACTTC. Amino acids: CASSSTAGTYF.

This clonotype has a handful of counts. The chain has TRBV2 and TRBJ1-5; D not certain. This CDR3 is built from 13 residues. Trimming removed 8 bases from V and 0 bases from J, with 8 bases in between. Germline V gene lookup returns CDR1 SNHLY and CDR2 FYNNEI. The CDR3 DNA is TGTGCCAGCGTACTGTATAGCAATCAGCCCCAGCATTTT. Protein: CASVLYSNQPQHF.

The chain has TRBV7-9 and TRBJ2-2; possibly TRBD2 for D (6 bases). The germline V gene encodes CDR1 SEHNR and CDR2 FQNEAQ (reference sequence). The ends were cut back, 5 bases at V and 6 bases at J, with 19 bases in the middle. CDR3 length: 16 amino acids. CDR3 amino acids: CASSTDGTSPPGELFF. CDR3 in DNA: TGTGCCAGCAGCACCGACGGGACTTCTCCGCCCGGGGAGCTGTTTTTT.